A single sample gave rise to the 3 T cell receptor beta chains below, sequenced in a study of tumour-infiltrating T cells in Burkitt lymphoma (dated by TCRdb to the early 2020s). Library preparation was by the immunoSEQ multiplex PCR assay. The source is immuneACCESS, and TCRdb retained only in-frame sequences with V and J called. Part of the clones is not carried over; for the studies checked, unresolved V genes explain less than half of this, and the remainder is unexplained. The sample has 4,500 to 6,500 clones on record, roughly a tenth of them singletons. Jointly, the top ten make up 2.2% of the sample. Sample: tumor tissue. All receptors derive from a human donor with diffuse large B-cell lymphoma.

There are a few counts of this clone. This chain connects TRBV11-3 to TRBJ1-1, with D uncertain. V lost 4 bases and J lost 4, with 10 bases in between. The CDR3 runs to 13 residues. Per germline, CDR1 SGHNT and CDR2 YENEEA. The CDR3 nucleotides read TGTGCCAGCAGCTACTCGGTTGTCACTGAAGCTTTCTTT. Encoded protein: CASSYSVVTEAFF.

V and J are TRBV6-5 and TRBJ1-5; no definite D call. The CDR3 runs 13 residues. V gave up 5 bases and J gave up 7 bases, with 12 bases separating them. Germline V gene lookup returns CDR1 MNHEY and CDR2 SVGAGI. The CDR3 region is CASSANQRQPQHF. DNA for the CDR3: TGTGCCAGCAGTGCAAATCAACGACAGCCCCAGCATTTT.

V is TRBV29-1 and J is TRBJ2-1, with TRBD1 as a possible D gene (6 bases). The CDR3 has 14 amino acids. The germline CDR1 and CDR2 sequences are SQVTM and ANQGSEA. Trimming stripped 6 bases from V and 5 bases from J, with 17 bases between. CDR3 coding DNA: TGCAGCGTCCAAAGGACAGTCCCCAACAATGAGCAGTTCTTC. Residues: CSVQRTVPNNEQFF.